This TCR beta chain comes out of a study of spatial heterogeneity in lung cancer (dated by TCRdb to between 2017 and 2020). A note on the overall study: Beta-chain transcripts were consistently detected in greater numbers than alpha-chain transcripts, which likely reflects a higher abundance of beta-chain transcripts. In the raw uncorrected reads, each unique combination of TCR and UMI appeared more than ten times on average. In non-small cell lung cancer, the study quantitatively compared TCR alpha and beta repertoires across several tumor regions, matched nontumor lung, and blood. Nonsynonymous mutation counts, determined by whole-exome sequencing of tumor tissue, were related to TCR repertoire features. At surgery, 220 tumor regions, approximately 64 matched nontumor lung samples and 56 PBMC samples were TCR-sequenced for both alpha and beta chains.

With respect to this clonotype: There is no known antigen for this receptor. No base qualities exist here, and no much larger clone lies one base off it.

The library came from 5' RACE. Sequenced using a NextSeq 500. To allow correction of PCR and sequencing errors, the TCR library protocol tagged every TCR cDNA molecule with a unique molecular identifier. Per the source publication's procedure: TCR identification, UMI-based error correction and CDR3 extraction were all carried out with Decombinator tools. Expanded TCRs were defined as those above a frequency of 2 per 1,000, corresponding to the top 1% of the tumor frequency distribution. Rényi diversity was computed with the R vegan package after subsampling each repertoire 100 times to 5,000 TCRs. CDR3 similarity networks were constructed using string-kernel similarity of amino acid triplets, with links drawn between CDR3s whose pairwise similarity was above 0.82. TCRdb's own reprocessing of the public reads used fastp at Q25 and MiXCR and kept productive beta chains. For every CDR3 protein sequence, its rows merge into one entry that carries the most common genes and DNA. These V and J calls are TCRdb output, not the study's own analysis. For this sample there are about 12,000 distinct CDR3 sequences; 14% appear just once. Approximately 40% of the sample rests with the top ten.

From the cysteine up to the phenylalanine, the CDR3 has a length of 16 residues. Here the CDR3 DNA is all that survives: 48 bases in frame from base 1. From the germline V gene, CDR1 is MDHEN and CDR2 is SYDVKM. V is cut by 3 bases and J by 5 bases, and the space between the germline ends is 19 bases. The full study reports these points: Ubiquitous expanded tumor TCRs were found in blood more often at tumor resection than at routine follow-up. Confirming at a functional level the hypothesis that regional TCRs recognize regional mutations was considered to require additional single-cell paired TCR alpha and beta sequencing.

What this sample's time point label stands for: sample taken at primary tumor resection. For TCR sequencing, whole RNA was extracted from tumor and nontumor lung tissue, or from cryopreserved PBMC samples, and no cell sorting was done. Samples were obtained from about 75 patients with early-stage, untreated non-small cell lung cancer from the lung TRACERx cohort. Only patients for whom sufficient RNA was available from at least two tumor regions were selected for TCR sequencing. Sequenced here: PBMCs, sampled at surgery. The rearranged chain carries TRBV28 and TRBJ2-5; the D gene is not confidently resolved. The source is a male donor with early-stage non-small cell lung cancer. CDR3 loop: CASSFWQSKVRETQYF. The DNA sequence reads TGTGCCAGCAGTTTTTGGCAGTCCAAGGTCAGGGAGACCCAGTACTTC.